Presented here are 20 T cell receptor beta chains from one specimen sequenced in a study of blood T cell repertoires in COVID-19. The protocol was immunoSEQ multiplex PCR, while the TCRdb copy is restricted to in-frame clones and leaves out a portion. The sample carries about 140,000 clones, more than 85% recorded once. Sequenced: peripheral blood. The receptors were sampled from a human donor in a cohort sampled during active COVID-19.

The rearrangement joins TRBV10-2 to TRBJ1-6, with TRBD1 matching over 7 bases. Germline trimming cut 6 bases from V and 7 bases from J; bases unmatched to any gene: 3. The V gene's germline CDR1 is WSHSY and CDR2 SAAADI. This CDR3 contains 13 residues. CDR3 sequence reads: CASRGTENSPLHF. DNA for the CDR3: TGCGCCAGCAGGGGGACAGAGAATTCACCCCTCCACTTT.

This clone was observed a single time. J is TRBJ2-1 and V is TRBV3-1 (or the pseudogene TRBV3-2), with a tentative D call TRBD1 (6 bases). The V and J ends lost 6 bases and 7 bases respectively, with 13 bases between them. Germline-derived CDR1 and CDR2 are LGHDT and YNNKEL (reference sequence). The CDR3 extends over 13 amino acids. As DNA, the CDR3 is TGTGCCAGCAGTACCACGACAGGTAATGAGCAGTTCTTC. It encodes CASSTTTGNEQFF.

This sequence joins TRBV28 and TRBJ1-5; 7 positions match TRBD1. Germline V gives CDR1 MDHEN, CDR2 SYDVKM. V lost 5 bases, J lost 5 bases, and 9 bases stayed unmatched. This CDR3 comprises 15 residues. For the CDR3, the DNA is TGTGCCAGCAGTAGGACAGGTGGACGGGATCAGCCCCAGCATTTT. It specifies CASSRTGGRDQPQHF.

The chain employs TRBV7-6 and TRBJ2-7, with D uncertain. V was trimmed by 2 bases and J by 2 bases, leaving 10 bases between them. The CDR3 is made up of 14 amino acids. Germline lookup yields CDR1 SGHVS and CDR2 FNYEAQ. The CDR3 here is CASSLSDSTYEQYF. The CDR3 DNA is TGTGCCAGCAGCTTATCTGACTCGACCTACGAGCAGTACTTC.

V and J are TRBV4-1 and TRBJ2-7; maybe TRBD1 (6 bases). The CDR3 extends over 14 amino acids. Trimming stripped 0 bases from V and 2 bases from J, with 8 bases between. Looked up from germline, CDR1 is MGHRA and CDR2 is YSYEKL. CDR3 protein: CASSQEQGPYEQYF. In DNA form, the CDR3 reads TGCGCCAGCAGCCAAGAACAGGGACCCTACGAGCAGTACTTC.

This chain links TRBV27 with TRBJ2-5; 8 bases agree with TRBD2. Germline loops: CDR1 MNHEY, CDR2 SMNVEV (reference sequence). This CDR3 is 15 amino acids long. Trimming at V came to 3 bases and at J to 1 base, leaving 4 bases not matched to a gene. CDR3 nucleotide sequence: TGTGCCAGCAGTTTTAGCGGGACGGTCCAAGAGACCCAGTACTTC. This encodes CASSFSGTVQETQYF.

With regard to this clone: Different DNA sequences within this sample yield the same CDR3. The rearrangement uses TRBV5-1 and TRBJ1-5; 7 bases match TRBD1. CDR1 SGHRS and CDR2 YFSETQ come from the germline V gene. V lost 1 base to trimming and J lost 2 bases; unmatched junction nucleotides: 3. The CDR3 sequence is 15 residues long. CDR3 region: CASSLTTGGNQPQHF. The CDR3 DNA sequence: TGCGCCAGCAGCTTGACAACAGGGGGCAATCAGCCCCAGCATTTT.

V is TRBV2 and J is TRBJ2-7, with 7 positions matching TRBD1. The ends lost 10 bases at V and 4 bases at J; junction bases unmatched: 16. The V gene's germline CDR1 is SNHLY and CDR2 FYNNEI. CDR3 length: 15 residues. The CDR3 DNA reads TGTGCCACCAAAAGGGAAGGGACAGTGCCTTACGAGCAGTACTTC. This sequence encodes CATKREGTVPYEQYF.

As concerns this clone: Other DNA sequences of this sample code for an identical CDR3. The rearrangement links TRBV5-1 to TRBJ2-1, with D maybe TRBD2 (5 bases). From germline, CDR1 is SGHRS and CDR2 YFSETQ. V lost 3 bases and J 6 bases, leaving 7 bases between the germline ends. This CDR3 has 12 residues. The CDR3 nucleotides read TGCGCCAGCAGCTCCCGGGGCAATGAGCAGTTCTTC. This gives the protein CASSSRGNEQFF.

The chain couples TRBV27 to TRBJ2-1; 11 bases match TRBD2. The V segment lost 5 bases and the J segment 3 bases; nucleotides outside the gene matches: 3. Germline values: CDR1 MNHEY, CDR2 SMNVEV (reference sequence). This CDR3 region has 15 residues. CDR3 residues: CASSDTSGGYNEQFF. The CDR3 region has the DNA TGTGCCAGCAGTGATACTAGCGGGGGCTACAATGAGCAGTTCTTC.

The J gene is TRBJ2-1, the V gene TRBV27; 8 bases are shared with TRBD2. Per germline, CDR1 MNHEY and CDR2 SMNVEV (reference sequence). The CDR3 has 15 residues. V trimming: 5 bases; J trimming: 8 bases; junction bases outside the gene matches: 11. CDR3 region: CASSPRGGLGDEQFF. Here the CDR3 DNA reads TGTGCCAGCAGTCCCCGGGGGGGCTTAGGAGATGAGCAGTTCTTC.

The V gene is TRBV12-2, the J gene TRBJ2-2; the D call in the table, TRBD2, was not verified against the DNA. TRBV12-2 represents a pseudogene. CDR3 length equals 16 residues. The CDR3 sequence: CASRSGTSGNTGELFF. The CDR3 DNA follows: TGTGCAAGTCGATCGGGGACTAGCGGGAACACCGGGGAGCTGTTTTTT.

The chain employs TRBV3-1 (or the pseudogene TRBV3-2) and TRBJ2-3, with 10 bases matching TRBD2. J lost 7 bases, V lost 8 bases, and 6 bases had no gene match. This CDR3 has 13 residues. CDR1 is LGHDT, CDR2 YNNKEL, per germline (reference sequence). CDR3 sequence: CASSSGGAYTQYF. The DNA for the CDR3 is TGTGCCAGCTCCAGCGGGGGGGCCTATACGCAGTATTTT.

The chain is built from TRBV14 and TRBJ2-7, with 9 bases that match TRBD1. Germline-derived CDR1 and CDR2 are SGHDN and FVKESK. The CDR3 consists of 16 residues. V lost 3 bases, J lost 5 bases, and 11 bases stayed unmatched. The CDR3 sequence is CASSHLLGTGFNEQYF. CDR3 nucleotide sequence: TGTGCCAGCAGCCACCTATTGGGGACAGGGTTCAACGAGCAGTACTTC.

The rearrangement uses TRBV5-5 and TRBJ1-1; D not certain. With 0 bases removed from V and 2 bases from J, the gap between germline ends came to 5 bases. Germline CDR1 is SGHKS and CDR2 is YYEKEE (reference sequence). The CDR3 loop spans 13 amino acids. CDR3 nucleotides: TGTGCCAGCAGCTTGGTCCCAAACACTGAAGCTTTCTTT. It is translated as CASSLVPNTEAFF.

The chain joins TRBV2 to TRBJ2-7, with 12 bases lining up with TRBD1. This CDR3 has 15 amino acids. Germline CDR1 and CDR2: SNHLY and FYNNEI. Unmatched junction bases numbered 7, after V lost 6 bases and J lost 4 bases. The CDR3 DNA is TGTGCCAGCAGGGGGACAGGGGGCCATAGGTACGAGCAGTACTTC. It specifies CASRGTGGHRYEQYF.

V and J are TRBV19 and TRBJ1-6, with D possibly TRBD1 on 6 matching bases. CDR1 is LNHDA and CDR2 is SQIVND in the germline V gene (reference sequence). Trimming left V 5 bases short and J 8 bases short, with 16 bases between. The CDR3 contains 15 residues. CDR3 residues: CASSSTGTYHSPLHF. CDR3 bases: TGTGCCAGTAGTTCAACCGGGACATATCATTCACCCCTCCACTTT.

In nucleotides, the CDR3 is TGCGCCAGCAGCAGCGGGACTGGAAACACCATATATTTT. The encoded protein is CASSSGTGNTIYF. The chain recombines TRBV5-1 with TRBJ1-3; D remains unclear. CDR1 is SGHRS and CDR2 is YFSETQ in the germline V gene. This CDR3 spans 13 amino acids. Trimming took off 4 bases at V and 2 bases at J, with 7 bases between the two ends. Variable domain in full (rest from reference TRBV5-1 and TRBJ1-3): KAGVTQTPRYLIKTRGQQVTLSCSPISGHRSVSWYQQTPGQGLQFLFEYFSETQRNKGNFPGRFSGRQFSNSRSEMNVSTLELGDSALYLCASSSGTGNTIYFGEGSWLTVV.

The chain links TRBV30 to TRBJ2-7; a possible D gene is TRBD1 (5 bases). V lost 0 bases, J lost 0 bases, and 9 bases lay in between. Germline CDR1 GTSNPN, CDR2 SVGIG (reference sequence). The CDR3 is 14 amino acids. The CDR3 DNA sequence: TGTGCCTGGAGTGTACAGGTAGGCTCCTACGAGCAGTACTTC. The encoded protein is CAWSVQVGSYEQYF.

The chain has TRBV24-1 and TRBJ2-1; 10 bases map to TRBD1. This CDR3 spans 16 amino acids. Germline V lookup: CDR1 KGHDR, CDR2 SFDVKD. V dropped 4 bases and J dropped 8; count of bases not matched to a gene: 10. CDR3 protein: CATSDPGTGDKDEQFF. The CDR3 bases are TGTGCCACCAGTGACCCCGGGACAGGGGATAAGGATGAGCAGTTCTTC.